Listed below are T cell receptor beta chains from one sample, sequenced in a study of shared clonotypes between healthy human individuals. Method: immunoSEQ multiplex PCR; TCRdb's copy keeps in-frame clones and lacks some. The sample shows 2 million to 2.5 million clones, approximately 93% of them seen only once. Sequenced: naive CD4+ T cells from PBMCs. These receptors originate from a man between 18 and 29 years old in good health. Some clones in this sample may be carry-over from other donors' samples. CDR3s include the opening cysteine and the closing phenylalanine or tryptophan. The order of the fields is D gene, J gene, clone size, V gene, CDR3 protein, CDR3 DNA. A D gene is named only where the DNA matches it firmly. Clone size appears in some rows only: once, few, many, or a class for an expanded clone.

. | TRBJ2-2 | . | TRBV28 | CASRTPTGGNTGELFF | TGTGCCAGCAGAACCCCCACCGGGGGGAACACCGGGGAGCTGTTTTTT
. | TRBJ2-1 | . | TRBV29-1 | CSVGLRWAHNEQFF | TGCAGCGTTGGTCTTAGGTGGGCCCACAATGAGCAGTTCTTC
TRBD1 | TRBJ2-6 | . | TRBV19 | CASISGGRSGANVLTF | TGTGCCAGTATTTCAGGGGGACGTTCTGGGGCCAACGTCCTGACTTTC
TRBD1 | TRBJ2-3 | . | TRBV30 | CAWRESRDRGDLSTDTQYF | TGTGCCTGGAGGGAATCCCGGGACAGGGGGGACCTCAGCACAGATACGCAGTATTTT
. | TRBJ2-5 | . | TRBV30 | CAWSEDTMETQYF | TGTGCCTGGAGCGAGGATACGATGGAGACCCAGTACTTC
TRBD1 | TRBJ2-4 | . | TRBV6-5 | CATRGTGIQYF | TGTGCCACCCGGGGGACAGGGATTCAGTACTTC
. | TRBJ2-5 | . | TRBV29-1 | CSVEELAETQYF | TGCAGCGTTGAAGAGCTAGCGGAGACCCAGTACTTC
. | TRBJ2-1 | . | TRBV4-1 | CASSQGMQRISYNEQFF | TGCGCCAGCAGCCAAGGTATGCAGCGGATTTCATACAATGAGCAGTTCTTC
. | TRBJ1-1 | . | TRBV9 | CASSVLSMNTEAFF | TGTGCCAGCAGCGTACTCTCAATGAACACTGAAGCTTTCTTT
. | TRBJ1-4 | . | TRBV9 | CASSVAGTNEKLFF | TGTGCCAGCAGCGTAGCTGGGACTAATGAAAAACTGTTTTTT
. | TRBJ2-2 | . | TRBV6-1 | CASIKQATGELFF | TGTGCCAGCATTAAACAGGCAACCGGGGAGCTGTTTTTT
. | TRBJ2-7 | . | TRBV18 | CASSPIGVGTGGGVEQYF | TGTGCCAGCTCACCAATCGGGGTGGGTACAGGAGGAGGGGTCGAGCAGTACTTC
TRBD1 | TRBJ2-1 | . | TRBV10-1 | CASSDATGSAYNEQFF | TGCGCCAGCAGTGACGCGACAGGGAGCGCCTACAATGAGCAGTTCTTC
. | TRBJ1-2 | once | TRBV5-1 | CASSPRTETNYGYTF | TGCGCCAGCAGCCCACGGACTGAGACCAATTATGGCTACACCTTC
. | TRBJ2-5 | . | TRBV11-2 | CASSPLRGGLQETQYF | TGTGCCAGCAGCCCCTTAAGGGGAGGACTCCAAGAGACCCAGTACTTC